Each of the 30 T cell receptor beta chains below was sequenced from the same sample in a study of response to subunit inactivated influenza vaccine. Via MiXCR, TCRdb re-called the RT-PCR reads, giving one row per CDR3 protein. The sample shows about 500,000 distinct CDR3 sequences, more than 15% of them seen only once. Specimen: CD4+ T cells sorted from PBMCs, collected approximately 25 months after vaccination. All receptors derive from a man between 50 and 69 years old who received an inactivated influenza vaccine.

This clonotype was seen a handful of times. For the CDR3, the DNA is TGCGCCAGCAGTGATTTTAGCGGTGGGTACGAGCAGTACTTC. This translates into CASSDFSGGYEQYF. This chain joins TRBV10-1 and TRBJ2-7, with TRBD2 as a possible D gene (6 bases). Germline V lookup: CDR1 WNHNN, CDR2 SYGVQD (reference sequence). The CDR3 sequence is 14 residues long. The V gene lost 3 bases and the J gene lost 4 bases, with 13 bases spanning the gap.

V and J are TRBV5-1 and TRBJ1-4; the match to TRBD1 covers 7 bases. This CDR3 has 17 amino acids. Trimming removed 3 bases from V and 0 bases from J; junction bases left unmatched: 8. CDR1 and CDR2 (germline): SGHRS, YFSETQ. Here the CDR3 reads CASSSGQFPATNEKLFF. In DNA, the CDR3 is TGCGCCAGCAGCTCGGGACAGTTTCCTGCAACTAATGAAAAACTGTTTTTT.

The V call is TRBV3-1, the J call TRBJ1-3; D gene uncertain. Germline V gene data show CDR1 as LGHDT and CDR2 as YNNKEL (reference sequence). Trimming removed 4 bases at V and 4 bases at J, with 14 bases between. The CDR3 totals 15 residues. DNA of the CDR3: TGTGCCAGCAGCCCCCGACGGACGTTCGGAAACACCATATATTTT. The encoded protein is CASSPRRTFGNTIYF.

V is TRBV7-2 and J is TRBJ1-6; 10 nucleotides match TRBD1. CDR3 length: 16 residues. Germline assignment: CDR1 SGHTA and CDR2 FQGNSA. The V and J ends lost 1 base and 9 bases, in that order; junction bases with no gene match: 6. CDR3 sequence reads: CASSLEDRQGASPLHF. CDR3 DNA sequence: TGTGCCAGCAGCTTAGAAGACCGACAGGGGGCTTCACCCCTCCACTTT.

The rearrangement joins TRBV7-2 to TRBJ1-2; D is perhaps TRBD1 (5 bases). The germline V and J ends were trimmed by 3 bases and 5 bases, with 16 bases remaining between them. The CDR3 has 15 residues. From germline, CDR1 is SGHTA and CDR2 FQGNSA. CDR3 nucleotide sequence: TGTGCCAGCAGCTTGGGGGGACGCTACGTTTATGGCTACACCTTC. Translation: CASSLGGRYVYGYTF. Full variable domain (missing parts from reference TRBV7-2 and TRBJ1-2): GAGVSQSPSNKVTEKGKDVELRCDPISGHTALYWYRQSLGQGLEFLIYFQGNSAPDKSGLPSDRFSAERTGGSVSTLTIQRTQQEDSAVYLCASSLGGRYVYGYTFGSGTRLTVV.

This clonotype has a count of ten or more. The rearrangement joins TRBV9 to TRBJ1-2, with D possibly matching TRBD1 (6 bases). CDR1 and CDR2 (germline): SGDLS, YYNGEE. The CDR3 has 13 amino acids. Trimming pared 7 bases from V and 4 bases from J, leaving 14 bases between. CDR3 amino acids: CASVGQSFYGYTF. The CDR3 DNA reads TGTGCCAGCGTCGGACAGTCATTCTATGGCTACACCTTC.

This clonotype came up a few times. This CDR3 is CASRRSYEQYF. The CDR3 nucleotides read TGCGCCAGCAGACGGTCCTACGAGCAGTACTTC. The rearrangement uses TRBV5-1 and TRBJ2-7, with unresolved D. This CDR3 is built from 11 residues. V lost 5 bases and J 1 base, leaving 4 bases between the germline ends. CDR1 SGHRS and CDR2 YFSETQ come from the germline V gene. Full variable domain (missing parts from reference TRBV5-1 and TRBJ2-7): KAGVTQTPRYLIKTRGQQVTLSCSPISGHRSVSWYQQTPGQGLQFLFEYFSETQRNKGNFPGRFSGRQFSNSRSEMNVSTLELGDSALYLCASRRSYEQYFGPGTRLTVT.

The chain couples TRBV2 to TRBJ2-7; D is undetermined. This CDR3 comprises 11 residues. Between the trimmed V and J ends, which lost 8 bases and 6 bases, there was a span of 11 bases. Germline CDR1 and CDR2: SNHLY and FYNNEI. In nucleotides, the CDR3 is TGTGCCAGCCGAGAGTGGGCCGAGCAGTACTTC. Protein product: CASREWAEQYF.

A few counts support this clonotype. V gene TRBV2 combines with J gene TRBJ2-7; D unclear. Germline values: CDR1 SNHLY, CDR2 FYNNEI. The V and J ends lost 5 bases and 3 bases respectively, with 11 bases between them. The length of the CDR3 is 13 residues. Written as DNA, the CDR3 is TGTGCCAGCAGTCAACAGAGAAACTACGAGCAGTACTTC. Translation: CASSQQRNYEQYF. Looking up the rest from reference TRBV2 and TRBJ2-7 gives the full variable domain: EPEVTQTPSHQVTQMGQEVILRCVPISNHLYFYWYRQILGQKVEFLVSFYNNEISEKSEIFDDQFSVERPDGSNFTLKIRSTKLEDSAMYFCASSQQRNYEQYFGPGTRLTVT.

This clonotype has a handful of counts. The chain links TRBV6-1 to TRBJ2-7; 7 bases agree with TRBD2. CDR1 and CDR2 (germline): MNHNS, SASEGT. CDR3 length: 14 residues. The J segment lost 9 bases and the V segment lost 3 bases, leaving 11 bases of the junction unmatched. The CDR3 spells CASSDHWEGKGQYF. The CDR3 bases are TGTGCCAGCAGTGACCATTGGGAGGGTAAAGGGCAGTACTTC.

The chain employs TRBV9 and TRBJ2-3; no clear D gene. The CDR3 spans 15 residues. Germline-derived CDR1 and CDR2 are SGDLS and YYNGEE. With 0 bases removed from V and 0 bases from J, the gap between germline ends came to 8 bases. The CDR3 region is CASSVAGLSTDTQYF. CDR3 nucleotide sequence: TGTGCCAGCAGCGTAGCCGGGCTTAGCACAGATACGCAGTATTTT. Filled out from reference TRBV9 and TRBJ2-3, the complete variable domain reads DSGVTQTPKHLITATGQRVTLRCSPRSGDLSVYWYQQSLDQGLQFLIQYYNGEERAKGNILERFSAQQFPDLHSELNLSSLELGDSALYFCASSVAGLSTDTQYFGPGTRLTVL.

The gene calls are TRBV6-5 and TRBJ2-7; D might be TRBD2 (5 bases). CDR1 MNHEY and CDR2 SVGAGI come from the germline V gene. The CDR3 extends over 16 amino acids. Trimming removed 0 bases at V and 0 bases at J, with 12 bases between. CDR3 sequence reads: CASSYSREKLSYEQYF. CDR3 DNA sequence: TGTGCCAGCAGTTACTCGAGGGAGAAGCTCTCCTACGAGCAGTACTTC.

This clonotype appeared a few times. The V and J genes are TRBV12-3 or TRBV12-4 and TRBJ1-1, with D uncertain. V was clipped by 1 base and J by 1 base, with 7 bases between them. The CDR3 spans 14 residues. CDR3 in amino acids: CASSLGSRNTEAFF. The CDR3 DNA is TGTGCCAGCAGTTTAGGGTCCAGGAACACTGAAGCTTTCTTT.

The V call is TRBV10-3, the J call TRBJ1-2; D is possibly TRBD1 (5 bases). Germline assignment: CDR1 ENHRY and CDR2 SYGVKD. V gave up 8 bases and J gave up 5 bases, with 12 bases separating them. The CDR3 sequence is 12 residues long. For the CDR3, the DNA is TGTGCCATCGCTCCAGGGTCATATGGCTACACCTTC. Residues: CAIAPGSYGYTF.

This chain joins TRBV5-4 and TRBJ2-1, with 9 bases aligning to TRBD2. V lost 1 base and J lost 6; bases outside the gene matches: 11. From germline, CDR1 is SGHNT and CDR2 YYREEE (reference sequence). The CDR3 is 17 amino acids. CDR3 sequence (DNA): TGTGCCAGCAGCTTGTCTAGCGGGACGAGGGGATCCAATGAGCAGTTCTTC. This encodes CASSLSSGTRGSNEQFF. Variable domain in full (rest from reference TRBV5-4 and TRBJ2-1): ETGVTQSPTHLIKTRGQQVTLRCSSQSGHNTVSWYQQALGQGPQFIFQYYREEENGRGNFPPRFSGLQFPNYSSELNVNALELDDSALYLCASSLSSGTRGSNEQFFGPGTRLTVL.

This rearrangement joins TRBV29-1 to TRBJ2-1; 7 bases are shared with TRBD1. Germline CDR1 SQVTM, CDR2 ANQGSEA. This CDR3 contains 15 residues. J gave up 2 bases and V 5 bases, and 9 bases lay outside the gene matches. As DNA, the CDR3 is TGCAGCGTTCGAACCGGGACAGAAACCTACAATGAGCAGTTCTTC. Translation gives CSVRTGTETYNEQFF.

V and J are TRBV10-3 and TRBJ2-7, with D perhaps matching TRBD1 (7 bases). The V and J ends lost 7 bases and 2 bases respectively, with 18 bases between them. The CDR3 sequence is 15 residues long. The germline V gene has CDR1 ENHRY and CDR2 SYGVKD. CDR3 loop: CAIKFDRAGTYEQYF. The CDR3 DNA reads TGTGCCATCAAATTCGACAGGGCGGGGACCTACGAGCAGTACTTC.

This clonotype was counted a few times. V gene TRBV18 combines with J gene TRBJ2-7; D is perhaps TRBD1 (6 bases). Deletions cut 3 bases from V and 2 bases from J, with 11 bases between. Germline loops: CDR1 KGHSH, CDR2 LQKENI. The CDR3 is 14 amino acids. CDR3 sequence: CASSPGQYPYEQYF. Here the CDR3 DNA reads TGTGCCAGCTCACCCGGACAGTACCCCTACGAGCAGTACTTC.

The V call is TRBV24-1, the J call TRBJ2-2, with 14 nucleotides matching TRBD2. Germline loops: CDR1 KGHDR, CDR2 SFDVKD. This CDR3 comprises 16 residues. V was pared by 7 bases and J by 3 bases, with 3 bases of the junction left unmatched. The CDR3 protein is CATRSGLAGDTGELFF. CDR3 nucleotides: TGTGCCACCAGATCGGGACTAGCGGGAGACACCGGGGAGCTGTTTTTT.

This clonotype was seen only a few times. The chain couples TRBV19 to TRBJ2-4, with D tentatively TRBD1 (7 bases). From germline, CDR1 is LNHDA and CDR2 SQIVND (reference sequence). The CDR3 spans 16 residues. Trimming shortened V by 1 base and J by 2 bases, and 12 bases separated the two germline ends. CDR3 coding DNA: TGTGCCAGTAGTATAGGTCCAGGGGGGCCCAAAAACATTCAGTACTTC. It specifies CASSIGPGGPKNIQYF.

This clonotype was seen more than once but under ten times. The gene calls are TRBV4-3 and TRBJ2-7; no firm D call. The V gene's germline CDR1 is LGHNA and CDR2 YSLEER. The CDR3 totals 15 residues. Trimming pared 0 bases from V and 2 bases from J, leaving 11 bases between. The CDR3 DNA follows: TGCGCCAGCAGCCAAGATAAGGGAAACACCTACGAGCAGTACTTC. Its protein is CASSQDKGNTYEQYF.

This clonotype appeared many times. The chain carries TRBV20-1 and TRBJ2-7; D is unclear. Germline-derived CDR1 and CDR2 are DFQATT and SNEGSKA (reference sequence). V was clipped by 8 bases and J by 5 bases, with 13 bases between them. The length of the CDR3 is 11 residues. The CDR3 sequence: CSTDGLDEQYF. CDR3 bases: TGCAGTACGGACGGGCTGGACGAGCAGTACTTC.

This clonotype was observed once. The V gene is TRBV6-2 or TRBV6-3, the J gene TRBJ2-7; 7 nucleotides agree with TRBD2. Trimming took 6 bases from V and 6 from J; bases not matched to a gene: 8. Germline CDR1 and CDR2: MNHEY and SVGEGT. This CDR3 is 13 amino acids long. DNA for the CDR3: TGTGCCAGCAGAGTACTAGCGTCGTCCGAGCAGTACTTC. Residues: CASRVLASSEQYF.

This clonotype was seen a few times. This chain connects TRBV7-2 to TRBJ2-7; D may be TRBD2 (6 bases). The V gene lost 1 base and the J gene lost 2 bases, with 9 bases spanning the gap. The germline gives CDR1 SGHTA, CDR2 FQGNSA. The CDR3 length is 14 residues. CDR3 DNA sequence: TGTGCCAGCAGCTTAGGCGGGAACCCCTACGAGCAGTACTTC. The encoded protein is CASSLGGNPYEQYF.

This chain joins TRBV27 and TRBJ2-7, with 9 bases that match TRBD1. The germline V gene has CDR1 MNHEY and CDR2 SMNVEV (reference sequence). This CDR3 has 16 residues. Germline trimming cut 0 bases from V and 4 bases from J; bases unmatched to any gene: 7. CDR3 nucleotide sequence: TGTGCCAGCAGTTTATCGCTAACAGGGGGCGCGTACGAGCAGTACTTC. This gives the protein CASSLSLTGGAYEQYF.

The chain uses TRBV10-3 and TRBJ2-5, with D perhaps matching TRBD2 (6 bases). The CDR3 consists of 13 residues. Germline V lookup: CDR1 ENHRY, CDR2 SYGVKD. V dropped 6 bases and J dropped 2 bases, with 10 bases sitting between them. The CDR3 loop reads CAIRGLPQETQYF. DNA of the CDR3: TGTGCCATCAGGGGACTCCCTCAAGAGACCCAGTACTTC.

The chain is built from TRBV9 and TRBJ2-3; the D call may be TRBD1 or TRBD2 (5 bases each). V was cut by 1 base and J by 0 bases, with 12 bases left in between. The CDR3 totals 16 residues. Germline V gene data show CDR1 as SGDLS and CDR2 as YYNGEE. In DNA form, the CDR3 reads TGTGCCAGCAGCGTATTGGGGACCCCTAGCACAGATACGCAGTATTTT. Amino acid sequence: CASSVLGTPSTDTQYF.

In this sample, this clonotype turned up a few times. The rearrangement links TRBV11-2 to TRBJ2-3; tentative D call: TRBD2 (6 bases). Trimming left V 4 bases short and J 0 bases short, with 11 bases between. This CDR3 comprises 15 residues. Germline lookup yields CDR1 SGHAT and CDR2 FQNNGV. CDR3 bases: TGTGCCAGCAGCTCCAGGGACTCTAGCACAGATACGCAGTATTTT. As protein: CASSSRDSSTDTQYF.

The chain carries TRBV20-1 and TRBJ2-7; TRBD1 is a possible D gene (5 bases). V was trimmed by 1 base and J by 2 bases, leaving 12 bases between them. Germline V gives CDR1 DFQATT, CDR2 SNEGSKA (reference sequence). The CDR3 is 14 residues long. CDR3 coding DNA: TGCAGTGCTAGAGCGGACAAAGCTGCCTACGAGCAGTACTTC. This codes for CSARADKAAYEQYF.

This clonotype has more than one count but fewer than ten. The CDR3 DNA sequence: TGCGCCAGTGGACAGGGGAATCAGCCCCAGCATTTT. This codes for CASGQGNQPQHF. The chain couples TRBV10-1 to TRBJ1-5, with 9 bases aligning to TRBD1. Germline-derived CDR1 and CDR2 are WNHNN and SYGVQD (reference sequence). Trimming at V came to 9 bases and at J to 4 bases, leaving 1 base not matched to a gene. CDR3 length: 12 amino acids.